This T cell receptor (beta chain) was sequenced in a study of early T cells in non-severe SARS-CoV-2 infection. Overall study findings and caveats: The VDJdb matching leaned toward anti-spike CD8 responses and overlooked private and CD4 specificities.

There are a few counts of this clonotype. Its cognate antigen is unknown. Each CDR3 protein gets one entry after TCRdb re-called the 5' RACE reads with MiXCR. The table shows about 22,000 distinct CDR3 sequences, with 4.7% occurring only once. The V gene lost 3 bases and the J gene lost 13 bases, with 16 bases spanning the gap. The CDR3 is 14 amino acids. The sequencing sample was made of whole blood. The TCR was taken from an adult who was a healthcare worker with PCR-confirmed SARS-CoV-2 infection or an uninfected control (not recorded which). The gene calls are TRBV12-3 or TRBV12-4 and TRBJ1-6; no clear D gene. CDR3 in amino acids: CASSFDVRQTPLHF. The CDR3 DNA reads TGTGCCAGCAGTTTTGACGTCCGCCAGACCCCCCTCCACTTT.